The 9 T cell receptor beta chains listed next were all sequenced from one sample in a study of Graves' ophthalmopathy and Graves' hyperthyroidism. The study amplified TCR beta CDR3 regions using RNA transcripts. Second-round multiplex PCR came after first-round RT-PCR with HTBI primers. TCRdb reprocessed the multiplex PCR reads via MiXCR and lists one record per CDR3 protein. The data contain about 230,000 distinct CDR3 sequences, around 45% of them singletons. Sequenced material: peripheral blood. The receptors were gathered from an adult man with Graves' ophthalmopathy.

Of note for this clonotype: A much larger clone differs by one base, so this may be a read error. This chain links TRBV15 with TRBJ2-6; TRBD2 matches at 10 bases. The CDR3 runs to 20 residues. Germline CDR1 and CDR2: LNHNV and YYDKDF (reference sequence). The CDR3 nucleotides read TGTGCCACCAGCAGAGATCGGGCTAGCGGGAGTTTGGGTGGGACCAACGTCCTGACTTTC. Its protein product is CATSRDRASGSLGGTNVLTF.

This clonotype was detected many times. This chain's CDR3 is CSVEVGGKETQYF. The CDR3 DNA reads TGCAGCGTTGAAGTGGGAGGTAAAGAGACCCAGTACTTC. The rearrangement uses TRBV29-1 and TRBJ2-5; maybe TRBD2 (6 bases). The germline V gene has CDR1 SQVTM and CDR2 ANQGSEA. The CDR3 is made up of 13 amino acids. Trimming left V 1 base short and J 3 bases short, with 9 bases between.

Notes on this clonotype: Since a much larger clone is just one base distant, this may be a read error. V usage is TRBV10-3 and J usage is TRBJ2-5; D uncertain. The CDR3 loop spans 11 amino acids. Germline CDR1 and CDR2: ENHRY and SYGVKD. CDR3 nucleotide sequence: TGTGCCATCAGTGATTCGGAGACCCAGCACTTC. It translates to CAISDSETQHF.

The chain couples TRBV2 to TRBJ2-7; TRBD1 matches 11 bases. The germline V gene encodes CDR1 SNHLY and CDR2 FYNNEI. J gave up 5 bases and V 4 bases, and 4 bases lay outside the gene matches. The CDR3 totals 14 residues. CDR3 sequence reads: CASSAGQGANEQYF. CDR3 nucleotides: TGTGCCAGCAGTGCCGGACAGGGGGCCAACGAGCAGTACTTC. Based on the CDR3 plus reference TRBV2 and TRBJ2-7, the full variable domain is EPEVTQTPSHQVTQMGQEVILRCVPISNHLYFYWYRQILGQKVEFLVSFYNNEISEKSEIFDDQFSVERPDGSNFTLKIRSTKLEDSAMYFCASSAGQGANEQYFGPGTRLTVT.

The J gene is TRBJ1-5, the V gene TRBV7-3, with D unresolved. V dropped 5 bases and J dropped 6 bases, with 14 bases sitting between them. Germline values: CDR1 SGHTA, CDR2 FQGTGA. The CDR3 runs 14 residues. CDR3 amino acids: CASSLGRGGQPQHF. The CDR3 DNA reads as TGTGCCAGCAGCCTAGGTCGGGGAGGTCAGCCCCAGCATTTT.

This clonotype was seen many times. CDR3 nucleotide sequence: TGCGCCAGCAGTGAATCGACAGGGGTTGGAAACACCATATATTTT. Amino acid sequence: CASSESTGVGNTIYF. This sequence joins TRBV10-1 and TRBJ1-3; the match to TRBD1 covers 8 bases. From germline, CDR1 is WNHNN and CDR2 SYGVQD (reference sequence). Trimming cost V 3 bases and J 3 bases; bases outside gene matches: 4. The CDR3 loop spans 15 amino acids.

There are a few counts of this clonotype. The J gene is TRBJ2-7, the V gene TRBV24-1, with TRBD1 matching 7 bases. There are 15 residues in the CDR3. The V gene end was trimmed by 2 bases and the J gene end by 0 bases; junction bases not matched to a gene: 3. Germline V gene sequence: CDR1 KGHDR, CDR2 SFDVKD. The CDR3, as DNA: TGTGCCACCAGTGATTCCGGACAGGTCTCCTACGAGCAGTACTTC. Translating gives CATSDSGQVSYEQYF.

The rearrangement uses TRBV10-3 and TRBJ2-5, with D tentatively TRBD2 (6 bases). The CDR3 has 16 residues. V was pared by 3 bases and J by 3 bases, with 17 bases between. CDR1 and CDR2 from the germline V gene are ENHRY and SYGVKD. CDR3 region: CAISDMGGGVKETQYF. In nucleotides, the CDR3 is TGTGCCATCAGTGATATGGGTGGCGGGGTAAAAGAGACCCAGTACTTC.

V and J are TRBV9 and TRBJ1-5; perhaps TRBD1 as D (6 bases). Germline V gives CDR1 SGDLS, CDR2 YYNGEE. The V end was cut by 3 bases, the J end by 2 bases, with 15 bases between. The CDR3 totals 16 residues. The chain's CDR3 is CASSEGGGMGNQPQHF. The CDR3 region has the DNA TGTGCCAGCAGCGAGGGGGGGGGAATGGGCAATCAGCCCCAGCATTTT.